Following are 31 T cell receptor beta chains from one sample sequenced in a study of T-cell reconstitution after alpha-beta-depleted transplantation in children. The TCRbeta library incorporated unique molecular identifiers. TCRdb re-called the PCR reads with MiXCR, one entry per CDR3 protein. The table has a few hundred thousand distinct CDR3 sequences, 43% seen once. Material: PBMCs, obtained before TCRalphabeta/CD19-depleted stem cell transplant. Source of these receptors: a girl aged 2-10 years with aplastic anemia, due to receive a stem cell transplant.

This clonotype was seen ten or more times. The chain employs TRBV4-2 and TRBJ2-3; possible D gene TRBD2, 5 bases. V lost 1 base and J lost 2, with 10 bases in between. Germline values: CDR1 LGHNA, CDR2 YNFKEQ. The CDR3 has 15 amino acids. CDR3 residues: CASSQAADHTDTQYF. The CDR3 bases are TGTGCCAGCAGCCAAGCAGCGGATCACACAGATACGCAGTATTTT.

This chain connects TRBV3-1 to TRBJ2-1; possibly TRBD2 for D (5 bases). CDR3 length: 16 residues. Trimming removed 2 bases from V and 8 bases from J, with 19 bases in between. Germline V gene lookup returns CDR1 LGHDT and CDR2 YNNKEL (reference sequence). CDR3 amino acids: CASSQLNRGGGDEQFF. The CDR3, as DNA: TGTGCCAGCAGCCAATTAAACAGAGGAGGTGGTGATGAGCAGTTCTTC.

The V gene is TRBV24-1, the J gene TRBJ1-1, with D unresolved. The CDR3 extends over 12 amino acids. Trimming shortened V by 4 bases and J by 1 base, and 3 bases separated the two germline ends. CDR1 is KGHDR, CDR2 SFDVKD, per germline. CDR3 region: CATSEGNTEAFF. CDR3 bases: TGTGCCACCAGTGAGGGGAACACTGAAGCTTTCTTT.

Only one count was recorded for this clonotype. This chain uses TRBV20-1 with TRBJ1-5; possible D gene TRBD1, 6 bases. Germline loops: CDR1 DFQATT, CDR2 SNEGSKA (reference sequence). The CDR3 sequence is 13 residues long. Trimming pared 6 bases from V and 0 bases from J, leaving 9 bases between. The CDR3 here is CSAKQGSNQPQHF. Here the CDR3 DNA reads TGCAGTGCAAAACAGGGTAGCAATCAGCCCCAGCATTTT.

This clonotype has a count of ten or more. This sequence joins TRBV4-2 and TRBJ2-3; 10 bases fit TRBD2. The trim removed 0 bases at V and 2 bases at J, leaving 8 bases unmatched. This CDR3 has 18 residues. CDR1 is LGHNA, CDR2 YNFKEQ, per germline. Written as DNA, the CDR3 is TGTGCCAGCAGCCAAGATATAAGGACTAGCGGCTACACAGATACGCAGTATTTT. Translated, it gives CASSQDIRTSGYTDTQYF.

The chain has TRBV19 and TRBJ1-3; the D is unclear. Per the germline V gene, CDR1 is LNHDA and CDR2 is SQIVND (reference sequence). Trimming shortened V by 7 bases and J by 2 bases, and 3 bases separated the two germline ends. The CDR3 runs to 11 residues. Here the CDR3 DNA reads TGTGCCAGTAATACTGGAAACACCATATATTTT. It codes for CASNTGNTIYF.

This clonotype was found many times. The chain has TRBV7-3 and TRBJ2-4; weak D call: TRBD2 (6 bases). This CDR3 comprises 19 residues. Germline CDR1 is SGHTA and CDR2 is FQGTGA. V was cut by 5 bases and J by 0 bases, with 23 bases left in between. The CDR3 DNA reads as TGTGCCAGCAGCCCCTTGGCAGGACGGGGGAACCTAGCCAAAAACATTCAGTACTTC. It codes for CASSPLAGRGNLAKNIQYF.

The gene calls are TRBV6-5 and TRBJ2-7; D gene ambiguous. V gave up 4 bases and J gave up 4 bases, with 17 bases separating them. Germline V gene lookup returns CDR1 MNHEY and CDR2 SVGAGI. The CDR3 has 15 residues. The CDR3 region has the DNA TGTGCCAGCAGTTCGCCCTCTGCTGCAGCTTACGAGCAGTACTTC. Protein: CASSSPSAAAYEQYF.

Concerning this clonotype itself: A much larger clonotype is one base distant, so this may be a read error. V and J are TRBV4-3 and TRBJ1-2, with no clear D. The CDR3 totals 16 residues. The V end lost 0 bases, the J end lost 3 bases, and 14 bases lay between the germline ends. The germline gives CDR1 LGHNA, CDR2 YSLEER. The DNA of the CDR3 is TGCGCCAGCAGCCAAGACTCCCGGGGAACATACTATGGCTACACCTTC. Translation gives CASSQDSRGTYYGYTF.

This chain joins TRBV9 and TRBJ2-7; 9 bases map to TRBD2. CDR1 and CDR2 (germline): SGDLS, YYNGEE. Trimming cost V 3 bases and J 5 bases; bases outside gene matches: 9. There are 15 residues in the CDR3. CDR3 protein: CASSAIAGVGHEQYF. In DNA, the CDR3 is TGTGCCAGCAGCGCAATAGCGGGAGTGGGCCACGAGCAGTACTTC.

The rearrangement joins TRBV6-1 to TRBJ1-2; TRBD1 matches at 9 bases. The CDR3 consists of 15 residues. CDR1 and CDR2 from the germline V gene are MNHNS and SASEGT. J lost 5 bases, V lost 6 bases, and 10 bases had no gene match. The CDR3 DNA sequence: TGTGCCAGCAGCGGCCCGGGACAGGGAAAATATGGCTACACCTTC. This encodes CASSGPGQGKYGYTF.

A single count supports this clonotype. V usage is TRBV29-1 and J usage is TRBJ1-1; 7 positions match TRBD1. Trimming cost V 4 bases and J 2 bases; bases outside gene matches: 10. In germline, CDR1 is SQVTM, CDR2 ANQGSEA. The length of the CDR3 is 15 residues. This chain's CDR3 is CSVAGTARANTEAFF. DNA for the CDR3: TGCAGCGTTGCTGGGACAGCTAGAGCTAACACTGAAGCTTTCTTT.

The genes are TRBV6-2 or TRBV6-3 and TRBJ2-3; D may be TRBD1 (7 bases). The CDR3 is 15 amino acids. Germline lookup yields CDR1 MNHEY and CDR2 SVGEGT. Trimming stripped 8 bases from V and 1 base from J, with 16 bases between. The CDR3 loop is CASRSQGGRTDTQYF. The CDR3 DNA reads as TGTGCCAGCCGTTCTCAGGGGGGACGCACAGATACGCAGTATTTT.

This clonotype was seen more than once but under ten times. The rearrangement joins TRBV2 to TRBJ2-1, with 8 bases lining up with TRBD2. J gave up 8 bases and V 8 bases, and 11 bases lay outside the gene matches. The CDR3 runs to 14 residues. The germline gives CDR1 SNHLY, CDR2 FYNNEI. The DNA for the CDR3 is TGTGCCAGCTTTGGGCGGGAGGCCGGATATGAGCAGTTCTTC. It translates to CASFGREAGYEQFF.

This clonotype showed up many times. V usage is TRBV4-2 and J usage is TRBJ2-5; D perhaps matches TRBD2 (6 bases). The CDR3 runs 15 residues. Trimming cost V 0 bases and J 7 bases, with 15 bases left between them. Germline CDR1 and CDR2: LGHNA and YNFKEQ. CDR3: CASSQDPPFGGTQYF. For the CDR3, the DNA is TGTGCCAGCAGCCAAGATCCACCTTTCGGGGGGACCCAGTACTTC.

The chain recombines TRBV4-1 with TRBJ2-1; 10 bases map to TRBD2. Unmatched junction bases numbered 6, after V lost 3 bases and J lost 10 bases. Per germline, CDR1 MGHRA and CDR2 YSYEKL. This CDR3 spans 14 amino acids. CDR3 in amino acids: CASSHPLAGSEQFF. CDR3 bases: TGCGCCAGCAGCCATCCACTAGCGGGAAGCGAGCAGTTCTTC.

About this clonotype: At one end the junction does not follow the germline gene, possibly because of a read error. The rearrangement uses TRBV6-1 and TRBJ1-6; the match to TRBD1 covers 7 bases. Germline V gene sequence: CDR1 MNHNS, CDR2 SASEGT. This CDR3 is 14 amino acids long. This CDR3 reads CASRTGQSNSPLRF. The CDR3 DNA is TGTGCCAGCAGAACGGGACAGAGTAATTCACCCCTCCGCTTT.

The gene calls are TRBV7-8 and TRBJ2-5, with TRBD1 matching over 7 bases. Germline lookup yields CDR1 SGHVS and CDR2 FQNEAQ. The CDR3 is made up of 14 amino acids. V was pared by 5 bases and J by 2 bases, with 5 bases of the junction left unmatched. The CDR3 DNA sequence: TGTGCCAGCAGCACCTGGACAGGTCAAGAGACCCAGTACTTC. Translated: CASSTWTGQETQYF.

A few counts support this clonotype. V and J are TRBV20-1 and TRBJ2-7, with TRBD2 as a possible D gene (6 bases). Trimming cost V 6 bases and J 7 bases, with 28 bases left between them. Looked up from germline, CDR1 is DFQATT and CDR2 is SNEGSKA (reference sequence). The CDR3 is 16 residues long. The CDR3 reads CSAVELGKGGSWEQYF. CDR3 coding DNA: TGCAGTGCCGTCGAACTTGGAAAGGGAGGCTCATGGGAGCAGTACTTC.

This sequence joins TRBV5-5 and TRBJ2-5; D is perhaps TRBD1 or TRBD2 (5 bases each). The V and J ends lost 3 bases and 5 bases respectively, with 14 bases between them. The germline CDR1 and CDR2 sequences are SGHKS and YYEKEE (reference sequence). This CDR3 has 14 residues. The CDR3 bases are TGTGCCAGCAGCTCTCTCCCGGGGCGGGAGACCCAGTACTTC. Its protein is CASSSLPGRETQYF.

This clonotype showed up many times. The gene calls are TRBV7-6 and TRBJ2-3, with 7 bases fitting TRBD1. CDR1 and CDR2 (germline): SGHVS, FNYEAQ. With 2 bases clipped from V and 1 base from J, the junction kept 3 bases outside the gene matches. This CDR3 spans 15 amino acids. The chain's CDR3 is CASSLRDRRTDTQYF. CDR3 DNA sequence: TGTGCCAGCAGCTTAAGGGACAGACGCACAGATACGCAGTATTTT.

This clonotype turned up a few times. Mismatch with germline at one junction end may stem from a read error. The chain joins TRBV7-2 to TRBJ2-1; D remains ambiguous. The CDR3 loop spans 15 amino acids. Germline CDR1 reads SGHTA; CDR2 reads FQGNSA. The CDR3, as DNA: TGTGCCAGCAGCTTAACCCCGTTGAGCTTCAATCAGCAGTTCTTC. This codes for CASSLTPLSFNQQFF.

The chain uses TRBV13 and TRBJ2-7; weak D call: TRBD1 (5 bases). The V gene lost 2 bases and the J gene lost 5 bases, with 10 bases spanning the gap. The CDR3 length is 13 residues. Germline V gene sequence: CDR1 PRHDT, CDR2 FYEKMQ (reference sequence). The DNA for the CDR3 is TGTGCCAGCAGCTTAAATATAGGGGACGAGCAGTACTTC. It is translated as CASSLNIGDEQYF.

The chain combines TRBV20-1 with TRBJ2-3; 7 nucleotides match TRBD1. The CDR3 sequence is 15 residues long. Unmatched junction bases numbered 13, after V lost 4 bases and J lost 6 bases. Germline values: CDR1 DFQATT, CDR2 SNEGSKA (reference sequence). CDR3 protein: CSAKLPGGAPDTQYF. CDR3 nucleotide sequence: TGCAGTGCTAAGTTGCCAGGGGGTGCCCCCGATACGCAGTATTTT.

This clonotype was seen repeatedly, ten times or more. The chain employs TRBV20-1 and TRBJ1-1; 8 bases map to TRBD1. The CDR3 runs to 13 residues. Unmatched junction bases numbered 1, after V lost 3 bases and J lost 1 base. The germline gives CDR1 DFQATT, CDR2 SNEGSKA (reference sequence). The CDR3 bases are TGCAGTGCTAGCAGGGGGCGGAACACTGAAGCTTTCTTT. Protein product: CSASRGRNTEAFF.

The chain has TRBV7-9 and TRBJ1-4; tentative D call: TRBD1 (5 bases). Germline V gene data show CDR1 as SEHNR and CDR2 as FQNEAQ (reference sequence). V was clipped by 1 base and J by 6 bases, with 15 bases between them. This CDR3 has 16 residues. DNA for the CDR3: TGTGCCAGCAGCTTAGACGGGGCAGGGCGCGATGAAAAACTGTTTTTT. Its protein product is CASSLDGAGRDEKLFF. Supplemented by reference TRBV7-9 and TRBJ1-4, the full variable domain reads DTGVSQNPRHKITKRGQNVTFRCDPISEHNRLYWYRQTLGQGPEFLTYFQNEAQLEKSRLLSDRFSAERPKGSFSTLEIQRTEQGDSAMYLCASSLDGAGRDEKLFFGSGTQLSVL.

The rearrangement joins TRBV30 to TRBJ1-1, with 7 bases matching TRBD1. V lost 4 bases, J lost 4 bases, and 6 bases stayed unmatched. The CDR3 runs 13 residues. Germline lookup yields CDR1 GTSNPN and CDR2 SVGIG (reference sequence). CDR3 DNA: TGTGCCTGGATCCCGACAGGGCCCACTGAAGCTTTCTTT. Translation: CAWIPTGPTEAFF.

This clonotype was observed at least ten times. The V call is TRBV7-2, the J call TRBJ2-5; 7 bases line up with TRBD1. The CDR3 contains 13 residues. Per germline, CDR1 SGHTA and CDR2 FQGNSA. Trimming at V came to 11 bases and at J to 1 base, leaving 7 bases not matched to a gene. The CDR3 coding sequence is TGTGCCTCAGGGACAGTGCTCCAAGAGACCCAGTACTTC. Its translation is CASGTVLQETQYF.

V usage is TRBV29-1 and J usage is TRBJ2-3; D possibly uses TRBD1 or TRBD2 (5 bases each). Trimming shortened V by 7 bases and J by 5 bases, and 22 bases separated the two germline ends. Per the germline V gene, CDR1 is SQVTM and CDR2 is ANQGSEA. The CDR3 spans 15 residues. The DNA of the CDR3 is TGCAGCGCAACAGCCGGGGCGGTGATGATAGATACGCAGTATTTT. Residues: CSATAGAVMIDTQYF.

This clonotype was detected once. The chain carries TRBV20-1 and TRBJ1-1; TRBD1 agrees at 7 bases. Germline CDR1 and CDR2: DFQATT and SNEGSKA (reference sequence). V lost 7 bases, J lost 1 base, and 9 bases stayed unmatched. The CDR3 has 14 amino acids. The CDR3 nucleotides read TGCAGTGTCATGCCGGGACAGTCGAACACTGAAGCTTTCTTT. Protein product: CSVMPGQSNTEAFF.

This clonotype has only a few counts. J is TRBJ1-1 and V is TRBV18, with unresolved D. The germline V and J ends were trimmed by 4 bases and 8 bases, with 20 bases remaining between them. The CDR3 runs 15 residues. CDR1 is KGHSH, CDR2 LQKENI, per germline. The chain's CDR3 is CASSLPPGVLTEAFF. The DNA of the CDR3 is TGTGCCAGCTCACTCCCTCCCGGGGTACTTACCGAAGCTTTCTTT. The full variable domain, its missing parts supplied by reference TRBV18 and TRBJ1-1, is NAGVMQNPRHLVRRRGQEARLRCSPMKGHSHVYWYRQLPEEGLKFMVYLQKENIIDESGMPKERFSAEFPKEGPSILRIQQVVRGDSAAYFCASSLPPGVLTEAFFGQGTRLTVV.